This T cell receptor (beta chain) derives from a study of technical replicates of blood from several donors. V was clipped by 5 bases and J by 4 bases; unmatched bases: 3. The CDR3 length is 13 residues. CDR1 is MNHEY, CDR2 SVGAGI, per germline. Only in-frame clones appear in the TCRdb table, and some are missing; sequencing was by immunoSEQ multiplex PCR. Seen here are about 97,000 clones, about 95% observed once, and the top ten hold about 0.35%. V is TRBV6-5 and J is TRBJ1-2; 8 bases match TRBD1. The TCR originated in a human donor in good health. Material: T cells isolated from PBMCs. CDR3 protein: CASSPTGAYGYTF. The CDR3 DNA reads TGTGCCAGCAGTCCGACAGGGGCCTATGGCTACACCTTC.